The 2 T cell receptor beta chains below come from one sample, sequenced in a study of blood T cell repertoires in COVID-19. The assay was immunoSEQ multiplex PCR, and TCRdb's table has in-frame clones only and misses some. The repertoire holds 150,000 to 250,000 clones, with about 93% as singletons. The sequenced sample was peripheral blood. The receptors come from a man between 25 and 39 years old with COVID-19, enrolled during active disease.

The chain combines TRBV27 with TRBJ2-4; possible D gene TRBD1, 7 bases. V lost 8 bases and J lost 7, with 18 bases in between. There are 14 residues in the CDR3. The germline gives CDR1 MNHEY, CDR2 SMNVEV (reference sequence). The CDR3 DNA is TGTGCCAGCGCTGGAGGGGGCGAGGCGAACATTCAGTACTTC. Protein sequence: CASAGGGEANIQYF.

This chain joins TRBV3-1 (or the pseudogene TRBV3-2) and TRBJ1-1; D may be TRBD1 (5 bases). Germline lookup yields CDR1 LGHDT and CDR2 YNNKEL (reference sequence). V gave up 4 bases and J gave up 4 bases, with 13 bases separating them. This CDR3 has 14 amino acids. The CDR3 protein is CASSRRAQGTEAFF. CDR3 nucleotides: TGTGCCAGCAGCCGTAGAGCCCAGGGCACTGAAGCTTTCTTT.